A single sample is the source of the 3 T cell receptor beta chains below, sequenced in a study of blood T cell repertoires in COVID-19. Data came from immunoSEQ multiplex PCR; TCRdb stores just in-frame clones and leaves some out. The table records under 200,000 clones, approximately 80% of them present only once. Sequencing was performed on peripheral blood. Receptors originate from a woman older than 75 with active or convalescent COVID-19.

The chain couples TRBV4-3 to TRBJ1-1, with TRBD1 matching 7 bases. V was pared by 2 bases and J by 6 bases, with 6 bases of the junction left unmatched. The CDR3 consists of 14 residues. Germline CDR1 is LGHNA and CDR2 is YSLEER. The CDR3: CASSQRTGAPEAFF. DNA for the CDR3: TGCGCCAGCAGCCAAAGAACAGGGGCCCCTGAAGCTTTCTTT.

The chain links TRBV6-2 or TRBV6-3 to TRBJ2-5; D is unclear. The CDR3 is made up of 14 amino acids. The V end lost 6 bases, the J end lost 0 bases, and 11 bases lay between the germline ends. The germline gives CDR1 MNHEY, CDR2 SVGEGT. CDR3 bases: TGTGCCAGCAGCCCTTTGGCACACCAAGAGACCCAGTACTTC. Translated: CASSPLAHQETQYF.

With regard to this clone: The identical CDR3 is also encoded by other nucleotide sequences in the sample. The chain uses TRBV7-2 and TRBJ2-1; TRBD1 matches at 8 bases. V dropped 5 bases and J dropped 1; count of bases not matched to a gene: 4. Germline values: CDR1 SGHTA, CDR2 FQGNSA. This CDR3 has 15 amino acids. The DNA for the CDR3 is TGTGCCAGCAGCCCCCGACAGGGGTCCTACAATGAGCAGTTCTTC. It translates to CASSPRQGSYNEQFF.